Listed below are T cell receptor beta chains from one sample, sequenced in a study of PD-L1 blockade in urothelial cancer. TCRdb keeps only in-frame clones here, not all; method: immunoSEQ multiplex PCR. This table has some 50,000 clones, roughly nine tenths appearing once. Source: PBMCs, taken around atezolizumab (anti-PD-L1) treatment. The source is a woman aged 60-70 years with urothelial cancer. Each CDR3 is given with its conserved first and last residue. The D gene is left open where the match is weak. Clone size is not always given. Where it is, it says once, few, many or a class for expanded clones.

TRBV29-1	once	.	TRBJ2-2	CSVKAGKNTGELFF	TGCAGCGTTAAGGCGGGGAAGAACACCGGGGAGCTGTTTTTT
TRBV9	.	TRBD2	TRBJ2-5	CASSTYSGGPRETQYF	TGTGCCAGCAGCACCTATAGCGGGGGTCCTAGGGAGACCCAGTACTTC
TRBV6-5	.	TRBD1	TRBJ2-5	CASSRDRQETQYF	TGTGCCAGCAGCCGGGACAGACAAGAGACCCAGTACTTC
TRBV5-1	.	.	TRBJ2-5	CASSPSVMGLVETQYF	TGCGCCAGCAGCCCCTCGGTTATGGGGCTTGTAGAGACCCAGTACTTC
TRBV7-9	.	TRBD1	TRBJ1-1	CASSPGTANTEAFF	TGTGCCAGCAGCCCAGGGACAGCGAACACTGAAGCTTTCTTT
TRBV20-1	few	.	TRBJ1-4	CSAKGVEKLFF	TGCAGTGCGAAGGGAGTCGAAAAACTGTTTTTT
TRBV19	.	.	TRBJ2-7	CASSTSVAYEQYF	TGTGCCAGTAGTACCAGTGTTGCCTACGAGCAGTACTTC
TRBV7-2	few	TRBD2	TRBJ2-7	CASSLAGTSGSYEQYF	TGTGCCAGCAGCTTAGCGGGGACTAGCGGTTCCTACGAGCAGTACTTC
TRBV4-3	.	.	TRBJ2-7	CASSQGDSSYEQYF	TGCGCCAGCAGCCAAGGAGACAGCTCCTACGAGCAGTACTTC
TRBV18	.	.	TRBJ2-1	CASSSLGGGVYNEQFF	TGTGCCAGTTCAAGCCTGGGAGGGGGGGTCTACAATGAGCAGTTCTTC
TRBV7-6	.	TRBD2	TRBJ2-1	CASSLGASGHNEQFF	TGTGCCAGCAGCTTAGGGGCTAGCGGACACAATGAGCAGTTCTTC
TRBV9	few	.	TRBJ1-3	CASSELSGNTIYF	TGTGCCAGCAGCGAATTATCTGGAAACACCATATATTTT
TRBV6-4	.	.	TRBJ2-5	CASSDSAGSGTQYF	TGTGCCAGCAGTGACTCGGCGGGTTCGGGGACCCAGTACTTC
TRBV25-1	.	.	TRBJ2-2	CASSDRDTGELFF	TGTGCCAGCAGTGACAGGGACACCGGGGAGCTGTTTTTT
TRBV13	once	TRBD1	TRBJ2-5	CASSGRQGSQETQYF	TGTGCCAGCAGCGGTAGACAGGGATCTCAAGAGACCCAGTACTTC
TRBV29-1	.	.	TRBJ2-3	CSVQGTTSTDTQYF	TGCAGCGTTCAAGGGACAACTAGCACAGATACGCAGTATTTT
TRBV9	.	.	TRBJ2-3	CASSVGRWVEDTQYF	TGTGCCAGCAGCGTAGGGAGGTGGGTCGAAGATACGCAGTATTTT
TRBV19	.	TRBD1	TRBJ2-4	CASSIATGDPQYF	TGTGCCAGTAGTATAGCCACAGGGGACCCTCAGTACTTC
TRBV7-6	.	TRBD2	TRBJ2-5	CASSPSGRAVETQYF	TGTGCCAGCAGCCCTAGCGGGAGGGCCGTAGAGACCCAGTACTTC
TRBV7-9	.	TRBD1	TRBJ2-2	CASRPQGTGELFF	TGTGCCAGCAGACCACAGGGGACCGGGGAGCTGTTTTTT
TRBV9	.	.	TRBJ2-1	CASSVAGAHEQFF	TGTGCCAGCAGCGTAGCAGGGGCCCATGAGCAGTTCTTC
TRBV27	few	.	TRBJ2-2	CASSFPGTGELFF	TGTGCCAGCAGTTTTCCGGGAACCGGGGAGCTGTTTTTT
TRBV21-1	once	.	TRBJ2-3	CASTGQTTDTQYF	TGTGCCAGCACCGGACAGACCACAGATACGCAGTATTTT
TRBV5-1	.	.	TRBJ1-3	CASSLDRPSGGNTIYF	TGCGCCAGCAGCTTGGACAGGCCGAGTGGTGGAAACACCATATATTTT
TRBV6-1	.	.	TRBJ2-1	CASSEPREQFF	TGTGCCAGCAGTGAACCGAGGGAGCAGTTCTTC
TRBV2	.	TRBD1	TRBJ2-5	CASRPDRGQETQYF	TGTGCCAGCAGACCGGACAGGGGCCAAGAGACCCAGTACTTC
TRBV7-8	.	.	TRBJ1-3	CASSLVGWGPPGNTIYF	TGTGCCAGCAGCTTAGTAGGCTGGGGGCCTCCTGGAAACACCATATATTTT
TRBV5-1	.	.	TRBJ1-5	CASSLGDSQPQHF	TGCGCCAGCAGCTTGGGCGACTCTCAGCCCCAGCATTTT
TRBV5-8	.	TRBD2	TRBJ2-1	CASSLGAGGPDEQFF	TGTGCCAGCAGCTTGGGAGCGGGAGGGCCCGATGAGCAGTTCTTC
TRBV19	.	.	TRBJ2-1	CASSIGLIANEQFF	TGTGCCAGTAGTATAGGGCTGATTGCCAATGAGCAGTTCTTC
TRBV28	.	.	TRBJ1-4	CASSLTRRGEKLFF	TGTGCCAGCAGTTTAACCCGGAGGGGTGAAAAACTGTTTTTT
TRBV7-9	.	.	TRBJ2-1	CASSSLAGNEQFF	TGTGCCAGCAGCTCCCTAGCTGGGAATGAGCAGTTCTTC
TRBV7-8	.	.	TRBJ2-7	CASSLVLQHSYEQYF	TGTGCCAGCAGCTTAGTCTTACAGCACTCCTACGAGCAGTACTTC
TRBV19	.	.	TRBJ1-2	CASSILWGRDFYGYTF	TGTGCCAGTAGTATACTTTGGGGCAGAGACTTCTATGGCTACACCTTC
TRBV7-9	.	TRBD2	TRBJ2-5	CASSLTSTQTQYF	TGTGCCAGCAGCCTGACTAGCACGCAGACCCAGTACTTC
TRBV6-1	once	.	TRBJ2-1	CASSIYNEQFF	TGTGCCAGCAGTATATACAATGAGCAGTTCTTC
TRBV7-9	few	.	TRBJ1-1	CASSLSGQNTEAFF	TGTGCCAGCAGCTTATCCGGACAGAACACTGAAGCTTTCTTT
TRBV4-1	.	.	TRBJ1-4	CASSQAPNQANEKLFF	TGCGCCAGCAGCCAAGCGCCGAACCAGGCTAATGAAAAACTGTTTTTT
TRBV7-3	.	.	TRBJ1-1	CASSPGQFMNTEAFF	TGTGCCAGCAGCCCAGGACAGTTCATGAACACTGAAGCTTTCTTT
TRBV10-1	.	TRBD2	TRBJ2-1	CASSWGLAGIYNEQFF	TGCGCCAGCAGCTGGGGACTAGCGGGTATTTACAATGAGCAGTTCTTC
TRBV18	once	.	TRBJ2-1	CASSPLRSNEQFF	TGTGCCAGCTCACCACTTCGGTCCAATGAGCAGTTCTTC
TRBV28	.	.	TRBJ2-7	CASSSWGPEQYF	TGTGCCAGCAGTTCGTGGGGCCCCGAGCAGTACTTC
TRBV19	.	.	TRBJ1-4	CASSPSGFEKLFF	TGTGCCAGTAGTCCGTCAGGGTTTGAAAAACTGTTTTTT
TRBV6-1	.	.	TRBJ1-5	CASTEGNQPQHF	TGTGCCAGCACGGAGGGGAATCAGCCCCAGCATTTT
TRBV15	.	TRBD1	TRBJ2-3	CATSRGRDRYVGDTQYF	TGTGCCACCAGCAGAGGCCGGGACAGATACGTAGGGGATACGCAGTATTTT
TRBV7-7	.	.	TRBJ2-5	CASSLSRVQETQYF	TGTGCCAGCAGCTTATCACGCGTCCAAGAGACCCAGTACTTC
TRBV5-1	.	TRBD2	TRBJ2-7	CASRSGGEQYF	TGCGCCAGCAGATCGGGGGGGGAGCAGTACTTC
TRBV5-4	.	TRBD1	TRBJ2-5	CASSYRQGSRGTQYF	TGTGCCAGCAGCTACCGACAGGGCAGTAGGGGGACCCAGTACTTC
TRBV19	.	TRBD1	TRBJ1-1	CASSVTGGWNTEAFF	TGTGCCAGTAGTGTTACAGGGGGCTGGAACACTGAAGCTTTCTTT
TRBV10-1	.	.	TRBJ1-1	CASSESTGNTEAFF	TGCGCCAGCAGTGAGTCGACAGGGAACACTGAAGCTTTCTTT
TRBV9	.	TRBD1	TRBJ1-5	CASSEGGQDYNQPQHF	TGTGCCAGCAGCGAAGGAGGACAGGACTACAATCAGCCCCAGCATTTT
TRBV19	.	.	TRBJ2-5	CASSIGSQRSETQYF	TGTGCCAGTAGTATAGGTAGTCAGAGGTCGGAGACCCAGTACTTC
TRBV5-4	few	TRBD1	TRBJ1-2	CASSLGGTALGYTF	TGTGCCAGCAGCTTGGGGGGGACAGCGCTTGGCTACACCTTC
TRBV27	.	.	TRBJ2-5	CASAGAGKETQYF	TGTGCCAGCGCGGGGGCTGGAAAAGAGACCCAGTACTTC
TRBV5-1	.	.	TRBJ1-1	CASGLRGENTEAFF	TGCGCCAGCGGATTAAGGGGCGAGAACACTGAAGCTTTCTTT